A selection of T cell receptor beta chains follows, all from one sample in a study of neurological immune-mediated disorders. TCRdb itself ran the 5' RACE reads through MiXCR, one entry per CDR3 protein. The repertoire holds about 95,000 distinct CDR3 sequences, 3.5% seen once, with 6% in the top ten. The material sequenced was PBMCs. The receptors shown here come from a young woman with multiple sclerosis. CDR3s leave out the opening cysteine and the closing phenylalanine or tryptophan. The order of the fields is V gene, CDR3 protein.

V: TRBV4-3; CDR3: ASSQDLGQGTNEKLF
V: TRBV24-1; CDR3: ATSDSRPPASGYRRGQETQY
V: TRBV5-6; CDR3: ASSLGSIYGYT
V: TRBV21-1; CDR3: ASSKGGGTEAF
V: TRBV7-2; CDR3: ASSSPRQNYGYT
V: TRBV7-6; CDR3: ASSPARNPGGGYT
V: TRBV15; CDR3: ATSREMGQGNQPQH
V: TRBV27; CDR3: ASSNRDRGLDEQF
V: TRBV7-3; CDR3: ASSKLAGADTQY
V: TRBV25-1; CDR3: ASSDVTGYDTEAF
V: TRBV6-1; CDR3: ASSGRWTEYGYT
V: TRBV7-2; CDR3: ASSLEGPRRNEQF
V: TRBV7-7; CDR3: ASSRTVGTEAF
V: TRBV7-8; CDR3: ASSAYTTGELF
V: TRBV20-1; CDR3: SAQEGANYGYT
V: TRBV7-9; CDR3: ASSRAGVTAREQY
V: TRBV4-1; CDR3: ASSHRTRHNEQF
V: TRBV7-9; CDR3: ASTSGGWNEKLF
V: TRBV6-2/TRBV6-3; CDR3: ASRTTGGTYEQY
V: TRBV5-5; CDR3: ASSPDVSNQPQH
V: TRBV5-5; CDR3: ASSFYVTTNYGYT
V: TRBV6-6; CDR3: ASSPRVSEQY
V: TRBV7-9; CDR3: ASSADRINYGYT
V: TRBV20-1; CDR3: SARTGVEQY
V: TRBV4-1; CDR3: ASSQDKEKLF
V: TRBV10-3; CDR3: AITSASGDEQF
V: TRBV4-1; CDR3: ASSQDPQVNYGYT
V: TRBV20-1; CDR3: SAAGDRGRAF
V: TRBV20-1; CDR3: SASRDRGPEAF
V: TRBV10-3; CDR3: AISGRGGSSYNEQF
V: TRBV7-9; CDR3: ATNGDTQY
V: TRBV29-1; CDR3: SVEMGQHGETQY
V: TRBV5-1; CDR3: ASRLGGATEAF
V: TRBV21-1; CDR3: ASSKAGGSYNEQF
V: TRBV7-9; CDR3: ASSLLAGNEKLF
V: TRBV12-3/TRBV12-4; CDR3: ASSLKQTYEQY
V: TRBV20-1; CDR3: SASPLAGGYNEQF
V: TRBV20-1; CDR3: SARDSQGTYNSPLH
V: TRBV20-1; CDR3: RHGTDFYGYT
V: TRBV27; CDR3: ASSLPKTSGSDEETQY
V: TRBV20-1; CDR3: SARLGLGDPSGNTIY
V: TRBV2; CDR3: ASSPRDYGYT